The rows below give T cell receptor beta chains drawn from one sample of a study of shared clonotypes between healthy human individuals. Profiling relied on immunoSEQ multiplex PCR, and the TCRdb table lists in-frame clones only, not all of them. The profile shows over a million clones, around 76% of them singletons. Sequencing used memory CD4+ T cells sorted from blood. The origin of the receptors is a man younger than 35 in good health. The CDR3 runs from the conserved cysteine through the conserved F or W. Fields, in order: V gene, J gene, clone size, D gene, CDR3 DNA, CDR3 protein. A D gene is named only where the DNA matches it firmly. The listing skips clone size in some rows; elsewhere it reads once, few, many or a size class.

TRBV7-2,TRBJ2-1,.,TRBD1,TGTGCCAGCAGGGACGAGAGGGACAGGCAGTTCTTC,CASRDERDRQFF
TRBV29-1,TRBJ2-7,.,.,TGCAGCGTTGATGCTGACAGAGAAAGCGAGCAGTACTTC,CSVDADRESEQYF
TRBV28,TRBJ2-5,few,TRBD2,TGTGCCAGCAGTTCGCCTGGAGAGCGGGGGGGCCCGGAGACCCAGTACTTC,CASSSPGERGGPETQYF
TRBV18,TRBJ1-1,.,.,TGTGCCAGCTCACGTACGTCGGATATGAACACTGAAGCTTTCTTT,CASSRTSDMNTEAFF
TRBV2,TRBJ2-1,.,.,TGTGCCAGCAGTTATACAGGTTACAATGAGCAGTTCTTC,CASSYTGYNEQFF
TRBV6-1,TRBJ2-5,once,TRBD1,TGTGCCAGCAACGGGGACAGGCCGGAGACCCAGTACTTC,CASNGDRPETQYF
TRBV4-3,TRBJ2-1,.,TRBD2,TGCGCCAGCAGCCAAGCGGGAGGACCTTACAATGAGCAGTTCTTC,CASSQAGGPYNEQFF
TRBV30,TRBJ2-7,.,TRBD1,TGTGCCTGGAGTGTAAACAGGGGGTACGAGCAGTACTTC,CAWSVNRGYEQYF
TRBV28,TRBJ2-7,.,TRBD2,TGTGCCAGCAGCCCTCACGGGGGGGTTAGCTCCTACGAGCAGTACTTC,CASSPHGGVSSYEQYF
TRBV5-1,TRBJ2-5,few,.,TGCGCCAGCAGCCCAAGCGGCCAGGGCCGAGACCAGTACTTC,CASSPSGQGRDQYF
TRBV28,TRBJ2-6,.,.,TGTGCCAGCAGTTCCTGGCCCTCTGGGGCCAACGTCCTGACTTTC,CASSSWPSGANVLTF
TRBV28,TRBJ1-4,.,.,TGTGCCAGCAGTTTATCCAGGGTGGAAAAACTGTTTTTT,CASSLSRVEKLFF
TRBV6-5,TRBJ2-6,.,.,TGTGCCAGCAGTTATGACGGGTCGAAGGCCAACGTCCTGACTTTC,CASSYDGSKANVLTF
TRBV7-2,TRBJ2-5,.,TRBD2,TGTGCCAGCAGCTTAGGGCCTAGCGGGAAAGAGACCCAGTACTTC,CASSLGPSGKETQYF
TRBV5-6,TRBJ2-3,.,.,TGTGCCAGCAGCTTAGGGGGGACAGATACGCAGTATTTT,CASSLGGTDTQYF
TRBV14,TRBJ1-3,.,TRBD1,TGTGCCAGCAGCCTTACCGGGACAGGGAAAGGAAACACCATATATTTT,CASSLTGTGKGNTIYF
TRBV7-9,TRBJ1-1,.,.,TGTGCCAGCAGCTTAGCGGTGGCGGGCAGGACTGAAGCTTTCTTT,CASSLAVAGRTEAFF
TRBV4-3,TRBJ1-2,.,TRBD1,TGCGCCAGCAGCCAGTCCGGACAGGGGTACTATGGCTACACCTTC,CASSQSGQGYYGYTF
TRBV9,TRBJ1-2,.,.,TGTGCCAGCAGCGTAGATCCCAGCTATGGCTACACCTTC,CASSVDPSYGYTF
TRBV5-7,TRBJ2-4,once,.,TGTGCCAGCACCCTTAAACAGTATCTAAGGTGGGTAGCCAAAAACATTCAGTACTTC,CASTLKQYLRWVAKNIQYF
TRBV11-2,TRBJ2-7,.,.,TGTGCCAGCAGCGCACGGAATCTAGGCGAGCAGTACTTC,CASSARNLGEQYF
TRBV20-1,TRBJ2-1,many,.,TGCAGTGCCATGGACTACCCGCTCGGGTTCTTC,CSAMDYPLGFF
TRBV5-1,TRBJ2-7,.,TRBD1,TGCGCCAGCAGCACGGGGAGTCGGGACAGGGCTCGAAATCGACCGAGCGAGCAGTACTTC,CASSTGSRDRARNRPSEQYF
TRBV27,TRBJ2-7,once,TRBD2,TGTGCCAGCAGTCAACGGCGGGGGGCCTACGAGCAGTACTTC,CASSQRRGAYEQYF
TRBV2,TRBJ2-1,.,TRBD2,TGTGCCAGCAGTCGACTAGCGGGCCTTGACTACAATGAGCAGTTCTTC,CASSRLAGLDYNEQFF
TRBV11-2,TRBJ2-3,many,.,TGTGCCAGCAGCTTTAACCCAACAGATACGCAGTATTTT,CASSFNPTDTQYF